Listed here are 26 T cell receptor beta chains from one sample, sequenced in a study of T cells in Graves' hyperthyroidism and ophthalmopathy. The investigators amplified TCR beta CDR3 regions from RNA transcripts. In the first-round RT-PCR of the TCR CDR3, the HTBI primer set was used. MiXCR, run by TCRdb on the multiplex PCR reads, gives a single entry per CDR3 protein. The table shows roughly 500,000 distinct CDR3 sequences, with roughly 16% occurring only once. Sequencing was carried out using blood. These receptors all come from a woman aged 30 to 39 with Graves' ophthalmopathy.

The gene calls are TRBV29-1 and TRBJ1-2; D perhaps matches TRBD1 (6 bases). This CDR3 comprises 13 residues. Per the germline V gene, CDR1 is SQVTM and CDR2 is ANQGSEA. The V gene lost 6 bases and the J gene lost 6 bases, with 17 bases spanning the gap. The CDR3 reads CSVRFSGADGYTF. CDR3 DNA: TGCAGCGTCCGTTTTTCGGGGGCGGATGGCTACACCTTC.

The V and J genes are TRBV28 and TRBJ1-5, with D unresolved. V was shortened by 3 bases and J by 4 bases, with 7 bases between the two germline ends. Germline V CDR1 and CDR2: MDHEN, SYDVKM. The length of the CDR3 is 13 residues. DNA of the CDR3: TGTGCCAGCAGTTTTCTTGGAAATCAGCCCCAGCATTTT. Its translation: CASSFLGNQPQHF. Combining the CDR3 with reference TRBV28 and TRBJ1-5 gives the whole variable domain DVKVTQSSRYLVKRTGEKVFLECVQDMDHENMFWYRQDPGLGLRLIYFSYDVKMKEKGDIPEGYSVSREKKERFSLILESASTNQTSMYLCASSFLGNQPQHFGDGTRLSIL.

This rearrangement joins TRBV28 to TRBJ2-1, with 9 nucleotides matching TRBD2. With 6 bases clipped from V and 6 bases from J, the junction kept 9 bases outside the gene matches. CDR1 is MDHEN, CDR2 SYDVKM, per germline. This CDR3 comprises 15 residues. CDR3 nucleotides: TGTGCCAGCAGAAATAGCGGGAGTGGAGGCAATGAGCAGTTCTTC. Translated: CASRNSGSGGNEQFF.

This clonotype has a count of ten or more. V gene TRBV11-2 combines with J gene TRBJ2-2, with D tentatively TRBD1 (6 bases). Germline V lookup: CDR1 SGHAT, CDR2 FQNNGV. The CDR3 loop spans 15 amino acids. V shed 1 base and J shed 3 bases, with 9 bases lying between them. CDR3 amino acids: CASSLGTEDTGELFF. The CDR3 DNA sequence: TGTGCCAGCAGCTTAGGGACAGAGGACACCGGGGAGCTGTTTTTT.

The V gene is TRBV15, the J gene TRBJ2-1, with a tentative D call TRBD1 (5 bases). This CDR3 comprises 13 residues. Germline CDR1 and CDR2: LNHNV and YYDKDF (reference sequence). The V end was cut by 5 bases, the J end by 6 bases, with 11 bases between. This chain's CDR3 is CATSPKGINEQFF. DNA of the CDR3: TGTGCCACCAGCCCAAAGGGGATCAATGAGCAGTTCTTC. Drawing the rest from reference TRBV15 and TRBJ2-1, the complete variable domain is DAMVIQNPRYQVTQFGKPVTLSCSQTLNHNVMYWYQQKSSQAPKLLFHYYDKDFNNEADTPDNFQSRRPNTSFCFLDIRSPGLGDTAMYLCATSPKGINEQFFGPGTRLTVL.

This clonotype was seen repeatedly, ten times or more. The rearrangement uses TRBV18 and TRBJ2-3; D gene ambiguous. Germline CDR1 reads KGHSH; CDR2 reads LQKENI. The CDR3 contains 14 residues. V gave up 3 bases and J gave up 1 base, with 8 bases separating them. As DNA, the CDR3 is TGTGCCAGCTCACCTTCCGCGGGCACAGATACGCAGTATTTT. This sequence encodes CASSPSAGTDTQYF.

The rearrangement uses TRBV20-1 and TRBJ2-7; perhaps TRBD1 as D (6 bases). CDR1 is DFQATT, CDR2 SNEGSKA, per germline (reference sequence). This CDR3 contains 16 residues. V shed 5 bases and J shed 3 bases, with 23 bases lying between them. CDR3 sequence: CSAGGRQDRGGYEQYF. CDR3 bases: TGCAGTGCTGGAGGAAGACAGGACCGGGGTGGCTACGAGCAGTACTTC.

This clonotype showed up many times. The V call is TRBV30, the J call TRBJ2-7; possibly TRBD2 for D (6 bases). Trimming cost V 0 bases and J 3 bases, with 18 bases left between them. From germline, CDR1 is GTSNPN and CDR2 SVGIG (reference sequence). This CDR3 contains 16 residues. The CDR3 DNA sequence: TGTGCCTGGAGTGTAGAGGACCGACTAGTTCGCTACGAGCAGTACTTC. Its protein product is CAWSVEDRLVRYEQYF.

This clonotype was seen many times. The chain joins TRBV20-1 to TRBJ1-3, with a possible D match to TRBD1 (5 bases). The germline V gene has CDR1 DFQATT and CDR2 SNEGSKA (reference sequence). V was cut by 3 bases and J by 7 bases, with 13 bases left in between. The CDR3 runs to 13 residues. Here the CDR3 reads CSARGLVVNTIYF. DNA for the CDR3: TGCAGTGCTAGGGGGCTTGTGGTGAACACCATATATTTT.

This clonotype was seen many times. This chain links TRBV11-1 with TRBJ2-7; 11 bases line up with TRBD2. The CDR3 length is 15 residues. Trimming took 3 bases from V and 3 from J; bases not matched to a gene: 4. The germline V gene has CDR1 SGHAT and CDR2 FQDESV (reference sequence). CDR3 residues: CASSFGTSGDYEQYF. The CDR3 coding sequence is TGTGCCAGCAGCTTCGGGACTAGCGGAGACTACGAGCAGTACTTC.

A few counts support this clonotype. The chain joins TRBV24-1 to TRBJ2-1, with D perhaps TRBD2 (6 bases). Germline V gene lookup returns CDR1 KGHDR and CDR2 SFDVKD. Trimming took 0 bases from V and 7 from J, leaving 12 bases between them. CDR3 length equals 15 residues. Here the CDR3 reads CATSDLYAGTNEQFF. DNA for the CDR3: TGTGCCACCAGTGATTTGTATGCAGGGACTAATGAGCAGTTCTTC.

This clonotype was observed at least ten times. The chain couples TRBV7-9 to TRBJ2-7; possibly TRBD2 for D (6 bases). V was pared by 6 bases and J by 3 bases, with 6 bases between. Germline values: CDR1 SEHNR, CDR2 FQNEAQ (reference sequence). This CDR3 comprises 11 residues. CDR3 coding DNA: TGTGCCAGCAGAGCGGGCTACGAGCAGTACTTC. Protein product: CASRAGYEQYF.

With respect to this clonotype: A much larger clonotype is one base distant, so this may be a read error. The conserved phenylalanine or tryptophan is not found at the CDR3 terminus, so this likely reflects a read error. The chain recombines TRBV6-2 or TRBV6-3 with TRBJ2-1, with D tentatively TRBD1 (5 bases). V was trimmed by 3 bases and J by 2 bases, leaving 17 bases between them. Germline V gives CDR1 MNHEY, CDR2 SVGEGT. There are 17 residues in the CDR3. The CDR3 region has the DNA TGTGCCAGCAGTTATCCGTCAGGGATAGGGCCCTACAATGAGCAGTTCCTC. It is translated as CASSYPSGIGPYNEQFL.

Only a few counts were recorded for this clonotype. The V gene is TRBV28, the J gene TRBJ2-4, with TRBD2 matching 13 bases. Per germline, CDR1 MDHEN and CDR2 SYDVKM. The length of the CDR3 is 17 residues. The ends lost 3 bases at V and 3 bases at J; junction bases unmatched: 5. The CDR3 here is CASSFLGTSGDKNIQYF. CDR3 sequence (DNA): TGTGCCAGCAGTTTCCTCGGGACTAGCGGGGACAAAAACATTCAGTACTTC.

V usage is TRBV7-2 and J usage is TRBJ2-3, with D unresolved. Germline CDR1 and CDR2: SGHTA and FQGNSA. The CDR3 runs 14 residues. Trimming cost V 1 base and J 6 bases, with 11 bases left between them. CDR3: CASSLDPQRDTQYF. DNA of the CDR3: TGTGCCAGCAGCTTAGACCCACAGAGGGATACGCAGTATTTT.

The sample holds many counts of this clonotype. This rearrangement joins TRBV27 to TRBJ1-1; D remains ambiguous. V was trimmed by 9 bases and J by 8 bases, leaving 7 bases between them. CDR1 is MNHEY, CDR2 SMNVEV, per germline (reference sequence). The CDR3 is made up of 9 amino acids. The CDR3 region has the DNA TGTGCCAGTTCACAGGAAGCTTTCTTT. Encoded protein: CASSQEAFF.

This clonotype was seen ten or more times. The chain recombines TRBV30 with TRBJ1-2; 7 bases map to TRBD1. The J segment lost 5 bases and the V segment lost 0 bases, leaving 9 bases of the junction unmatched. This CDR3 has 15 amino acids. Germline V gene data show CDR1 as GTSNPN and CDR2 as SVGIG (reference sequence). The chain's CDR3 is CAWSVQGRRGYGYTF. DNA for the CDR3: TGTGCCTGGAGTGTACAGGGGCGCCGCGGGTATGGCTACACCTTC.

The chain joins TRBV10-1 to TRBJ2-2; 7 nucleotides line up with TRBD2. Germline lookup yields CDR1 WNHNN and CDR2 SYGVQD (reference sequence). CDR3 length: 14 amino acids. V lost 4 bases and J lost 11; bases outside the gene matches: 10. Here the CDR3 DNA reads TGCGCCAGCAGTGTGTCTAGCGGAGAGCCAGAGCTGTTTTTT. Translation gives CASSVSSGEPELFF.

The V call is TRBV7-8, the J call TRBJ1-4; 10 bases match TRBD1. From germline, CDR1 is SGHVS and CDR2 FQNEAQ. V gave up 5 bases and J gave up 5 bases; unmatched junction bases: 5. This CDR3 has 15 residues. The CDR3 nucleotides are TGTGCCAGCAGCACACCGGGACAGGGGAATGAAAAACTGTTTTTT. Amino acids: CASSTPGQGNEKLFF.

This clonotype has only one observation. CDR3 nucleotide sequence: TGTGCCAGCAGTGAAGGGCCGGTGAGGAGGGGCAATGAGCAGTTCTTC. Translated, it gives CASSEGPVRRGNEQFF. The V gene is TRBV6-1, the J gene TRBJ2-1; tentative D call: TRBD2 (6 bases). The V and J ends lost 1 base and 6 bases respectively, with 16 bases between them. The CDR3 extends over 16 amino acids. Germline V gives CDR1 MNHNS, CDR2 SASEGT.

This chain joins TRBV24-1 and TRBJ2-5, with unresolved D. V was clipped by 4 bases and J by 3 bases, with 11 bases between them. This CDR3 contains 14 residues. Germline CDR1 and CDR2: KGHDR and SFDVKD. The CDR3 region is CATSDLDGKETQYF. The CDR3 DNA sequence: TGTGCCACCAGTGACCTGGACGGAAAAGAGACCCAGTACTTC.

In its sample, this clonotype was seen many times. The chain uses TRBV7-3 and TRBJ2-1, with 8 positions matching TRBD2. V lost 5 bases and J lost 5; bases outside the gene matches: 11. The length of the CDR3 is 16 residues. The germline V gene has CDR1 SGHTA and CDR2 FQGTGA. Here the CDR3 reads CASSPPYPGGDNEQFF. CDR3 nucleotide sequence: TGTGCCAGCAGCCCACCCTATCCGGGAGGGGACAATGAGCAGTTCTTC. Filled out from reference TRBV7-3 and TRBJ2-1, the complete variable domain reads GAGVSQTPSNKVTEKGKYVELRCDPISGHTALYWYRQSLGQGPEFLIYFQGTGAADDSGLPNDRFFAVRPEGSVSTLKIQRTERGDSAVYLCASSPPYPGGDNEQFFGPGTRLTVL.

This clonotype was seen more than once but under ten times. The rearrangement joins TRBV12-3 or TRBV12-4 to TRBJ1-6, with D perhaps TRBD1 (5 bases). The CDR3 runs to 14 residues. V lost 5 bases, J lost 7 bases, and 12 bases lay in between. The DNA for the CDR3 is TGTGCCAGCAGTCCAGGGTGGGGGAATTCACCCCTCCACTTT. It translates to CASSPGWGNSPLHF.

This clonotype was observed many times. This sequence joins TRBV15 and TRBJ1-1; TRBD1 aligns across 7 bases. V lost 7 bases, J lost 0 bases, and 8 bases stayed unmatched. This CDR3 is built from 15 residues. Germline V gene data show CDR1 as LNHNV and CDR2 as YYDKDF (reference sequence). The CDR3 region is CATNSKDRMNTEAFF. The CDR3 DNA reads TGTGCCACCAACTCCAAGGACAGGATGAACACTGAAGCTTTCTTT.

The sample holds many counts of this clonotype. The chain links TRBV20-1 to TRBJ2-7; tentatively, D is TRBD1 or TRBD2 (5 bases each). Per germline, CDR1 DFQATT and CDR2 SNEGSKA (reference sequence). V lost 0 bases and J 5 bases, leaving 11 bases between the germline ends. The CDR3 is 13 residues long. The CDR3 here is CSARDLRGDEQYF. CDR3 nucleotide sequence: TGCAGTGCTAGAGATCTGAGGGGCGACGAGCAGTACTTC.

This clonotype was seen many times. The chain uses TRBV11-3 and TRBJ1-1, with D possibly TRBD1 on 6 matching bases. Germline assignment: CDR1 SGHNT and CDR2 YENEEA. The ends were cut back, 3 bases at V and 6 bases at J, with 11 bases in the middle. This CDR3 is built from 13 residues. For the CDR3, the DNA is TGTGCCAGCAGCTTCTTACAGGGAGCTGAAGCTTTCTTT. Translating gives CASSFLQGAEAFF.